This T cell receptor (beta chain) was sequenced for a study of identical twins. This clonotype was observed a few times. TCRdb passed the 5' RACE reads through MiXCR, listing each CDR3 protein once. In the table there are some 730,000 distinct CDR3 sequences, about 18% of which are singletons. The same data also went into a second study, on T cells expressing NK-cell markers. This second study notes: Sorting of alpha-beta TCR T cells alone was achieved in several experiments with an anti-gamma-delta TCR antibody.

This sequence was found in a woman between 18 and 30 years old in good health. The material sequenced was PBMCs.

Here the CDR3 DNA reads TGCAGCGTAGCGGGACAGAGCAATCAGCCCCAGCATTTT. This translates into CSVAGQSNQPQHF. The chain employs TRBV29-1 and TRBJ1-5; 7 nucleotides align to TRBD1. Germline V gene data show CDR1 as SQVTM and CDR2 as ANQGSEA. This CDR3 is 13 amino acids long. After removal of 6 bases from V and 1 base from J, the junction contained 3 bases not matched to a gene.